This record covers a single T cell receptor (beta chain). This clone was counted a single time. Its antigen is not yet known. No base quality values were provided; no much bigger clone lies one nucleotide off. This sample was taken from a study of OX40 agonist ivuxolimab in advanced cancers. Turning to the overall study: Ivuxolimab was a fully human IgG2 agonistic monoclonal antibody targeting the costimulatory receptor OX40 (CD134). Partial responses occurred in three dose-escalation patients, of whom one had hepatocellular carcinoma and two had cutaneous melanoma. Intravenous ivuxolimab was administered to patients every 2 weeks at six dose levels: 0.01, 0.1, 0.3, 1.5, 3 and 10 mg/kg. Patients were allowed to have had prior anti-PD-1, anti-PD-L1 or anti-CTLA-4 therapy, and 40% of the dose-escalation patients had previously received checkpoint inhibitors. Of the 50 to 55 dose-escalation patients, hepatocellular carcinoma was present in around 20, melanoma in approximately 15, renal cell carcinoma in 9 and head and neck cancer in 9. A male proportion of nearly 85% and a mean age of around 60 years, ranging from 23 to 79, were recorded for the dose-escalation cohort. The paper reports the monotherapy dose-escalation portion (N ≈ 52 patients) of the phase I ivuxolimab trial. Peripheral TCRbeta sequencing aimed to test whether ivuxolimab altered TCR sequence diversity and caused clonal T-cell expansion. Results and caveats for the whole study, not just this receptor: Antigen specificity was not determined for the clonally expanded peripheral T cells. Low levels of normalized T-cell clonal expansion were also shown by some nonresponding patients. At doses of 0.1 to 3.0 mg/kg, clonal expansion of both CD4+ and CD8+ blood T cells was observed from baseline to week 6. After ivuxolimab, more expanded clones were found on average in CD8+ T cells than in CD4+ T cells. Partial responders in the 0.1-3.0 mg/kg groups had among the lowest normalized peripheral clonal expansion, especially among CD8+ T cells.

Patients with a history of autoimmune disease or receiving systemic immunosuppression were excluded from the trial. Peripheral blood for TCR sequencing was collected from all dose cohorts at baseline, on cycle 4 day 1, and on cycle 7 day 1. Samples came from an open-label, multicenter, first-in-human phase I dose-escalation trial of ivuxolimab. Adults with locally advanced or metastatic head and neck squamous cell, hepatocellular, melanoma or renal cell carcinoma were enrolled in the trial. Before TCR sequencing, CD4+ and CD8+ T cells were separately sorted from peripheral blood. Genomic DNA was extracted from sorted cells for sequencing of the TCRbeta CDR3 region. The immunoSEQ Assay was used for sequencing of TCRbeta CDR3 regions. The table comes from immuneACCESS by way of TCRdb, which keeps in-frame sequences with V and J called. Part of the clones is missing from these tables; in studies checked, under half for an unresolved V gene and the rest for unknown reasons. The sample table shows approximately 90,000 clones, and roughly nine tenths are seen once. Of the sample, roughly 8.9% falls within the top ten clones.

Germline trimming: 5 bases from V, 5 bases from J; junction bases outside gene matches: 11. The germline V gene yields SGHTA for CDR1 and FQGNSA for CDR2. Spanning cysteine to phenylalanine, the CDR3 consists of 15 amino acids. This entry keeps only the CDR3 DNA: 45 bases, framed from base 1. Sequenced here: CD4+ or CD8+ T cells sorted from blood, sampled in a trial of the OX40 agonist ivuxolimab. This receptor was obtained from an adult with an advanced solid tumor such as melanoma, head and neck, liver or kidney cancer. The V and J genes are TRBV7-2 and TRBJ1-2; TRBD1 lines up with 7 middle nucleotides. The DNA reads as follows: TGTGCCAGCAGCAACCGGGACAGATGGTATTATGGCTACACCTTC. Translated, it gives CASSNRDRWYYGYTF.